This T cell receptor beta chain originates from a study of PD-L1 blockade in urothelial cancer. Across the study: At some point between 2013 and 2014 therapy began: atezolizumab 1,200 mg intravenously every 3 weeks. Blood gave a median 141,255 T cells. Prior regimens of chemotherapy numbered 0 to 3 per patient.

Points on this clone: The antigen is undetermined.

Points from the study as a whole: Pretreatment peripheral blood TCR clonality that fell below the median predicted better survival among the patients studied.

The assay was immunoSEQ multiplex PCR, and TCRdb's table has in-frame clones only and misses some. The sample has tens of thousands of clones, roughly 84% seen once; the top ten hold approximately 28%. The receptor was derived from a man between 60 and 70 years old with urothelial cancer. This specimen consisted of PBMCs, obtained around atezolizumab (anti-PD-L1) treatment.

The CDR3 is CASRVQANKEETQYF. The CDR3 DNA reads as TGTGCCAGCAGGGTACAGGCAAACAAGGAAGAGACCCAGTACTTC. V and J are TRBV6-5 and TRBJ2-5; maybe TRBD1 (5 bases). V lost 6 bases, J lost 3 bases, and 17 bases lay in between. CDR3 length: 15 residues. Germline values: CDR1 MNHEY, CDR2 SVGAGI.